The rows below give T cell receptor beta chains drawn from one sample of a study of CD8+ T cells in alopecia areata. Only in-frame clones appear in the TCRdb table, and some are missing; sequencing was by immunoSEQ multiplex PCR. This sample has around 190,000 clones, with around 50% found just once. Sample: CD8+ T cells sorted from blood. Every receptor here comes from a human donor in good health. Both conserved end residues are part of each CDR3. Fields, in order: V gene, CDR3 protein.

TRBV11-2 CASSFGQGSGNTIYF
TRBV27 CASSPTQGARYEQYF
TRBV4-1 CASSQDTQFDSEQFF
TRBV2 CASSESASVNEQFF
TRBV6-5 CASSYGQAVVNTEAFF
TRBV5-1 CASSMGQGALDTEAFF
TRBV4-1 CASSESPAGTANTEAFF
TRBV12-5 CASGQPGGQPQHF
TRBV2 CASSPQGAREKLFF
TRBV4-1 CASSQGRNGDNQPQHF
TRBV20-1 CSGDSQETQYF
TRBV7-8 CASSLREVQETQYF
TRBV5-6 CASSSDLVRTQYF
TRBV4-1 CASRPSGGMRDTQYF
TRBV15 CATSREAGPYTGELFF
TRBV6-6 CASSTGQPQHF
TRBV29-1 CSVSGTEESYNEQFF
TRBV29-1 CSVRSGGANVLTF
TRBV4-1 CASSQDRGFNQPQHF
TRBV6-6 CASSYGLAGTDTQYF
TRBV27 CASSLSDRLTDTQYF
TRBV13 CASSLGRSYGYTF
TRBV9 CASSVVGENTEAFF
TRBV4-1 CASSQDLGSGYNEQFF
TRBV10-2 CASRFDTQYF
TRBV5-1 CASTSSTGADGYTF
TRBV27 CASSPIGGDNQPQHF
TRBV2 CASSDGLAGDSTDTQYF
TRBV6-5 CASSYIGVGNEQFF